This T cell receptor (beta chain) was sequenced in a study of T cell responses to AZD1222 COVID-19 vaccine. TCRdb keeps only in-frame clones here, not all; method: immunoSEQ multiplex PCR. The sample lists 150,000 to 190,000 clones, 90% to 95% occurring once. The CDR3 has 14 amino acids. Germline CDR1 reads SGHTA; CDR2 reads FQGNSA. V dropped 5 bases and J dropped 2 bases, with 10 bases sitting between them. The source was peripheral blood, collected 28 days after the second AZD1222 dose. This clonotype originated in an adult who received the AZD1222 COVID-19 vaccine. This chain uses TRBV7-2 with TRBJ1-5; no clear D gene. The CDR3 region is CASSPLGGNQPQHF. CDR3 bases: TGTGCCAGCAGCCCGTTAGGAGGCAATCAGCCCCAGCATTTT.